Below, 8 T cell receptor beta chains from the same sample are listed, as sequenced in a study of monozygotic twins with cystic fibrosis (dated by TCRdb to the early 2020s). The library came from the immunoSEQ multiplex PCR assay. This immuneACCESS table, as held by TCRdb, lists in-frame sequences with V and J called but not all clones. Of the missing ones, under half trace to an unresolved V gene in checked studies; the others have no known cause. This sample gives approximately 34,000 clones in total; 84% of them show up just once. Clones ranked in the top ten supply around 1.7% of the sample. Sequencing input: blood. The receptors shown here come from a girl aged 2-15 years with cystic fibrosis.

The chain combines TRBV5-5 with TRBJ2-3, with D perhaps matching TRBD1 or TRBD2 (5 bases each). The V and J ends lost 1 base and 6 bases respectively, with 6 bases between them. CDR3 size: 12 residues. From germline, CDR1 is SGHKS and CDR2 YYEKEE (reference sequence). CDR3 protein: CASSLWGDTQYF. The CDR3 DNA reads TGTGCCAGCAGCTTGTGGGGGGATACGCAGTATTTT.

V is TRBV30 and J is TRBJ1-5; D might be TRBD1 (6 bases). Germline V CDR1 and CDR2: GTSNPN, SVGIG (reference sequence). Trimming removed 0 bases from V and 7 bases from J, with 19 bases in between. This CDR3 spans 16 amino acids. CDR3 sequence reads: CAWSVRPGGAGQPQHF. The CDR3 bases are TGTGCCTGGAGTGTACGACCCGGGGGCGCAGGACAGCCCCAGCATTTT.

J is TRBJ2-1 and V is TRBV7-6, with TRBD2 matching over 10 bases. The CDR3 consists of 15 residues. V lost 5 bases to trimming and J lost 3 bases; unmatched junction nucleotides: 4. Per germline, CDR1 SGHVS and CDR2 FNYEAQ. In nucleotides, the CDR3 is TGTGCCAGCAGCGTTAGCGGGGGGATCTACAATGAGCAGTTCTTC. Its protein is CASSVSGGIYNEQFF.

The chain employs TRBV2 and TRBJ1-2; no clear D gene. Trimming took 6 bases from V and 6 from J, leaving 23 bases between them. Looked up from germline, CDR1 is SNHLY and CDR2 is FYNNEI. CDR3 size: 16 residues. This chain's CDR3 is CASSRSLYISRDGYTF. For the CDR3, the DNA is TGTGCCAGCAGCCGATCTTTGTACATTTCTCGGGATGGCTACACCTTC. The full variable domain, its missing parts supplied by reference TRBV2 and TRBJ1-2, is EPEVTQTPSHQVTQMGQEVILRCVPISNHLYFYWYRQILGQKVEFLVSFYNNEISEKSEIFDDQFSVERPDGSNFTLKIRSTKLEDSAMYFCASSRSLYISRDGYTFGSGTRLTVV.

This chain connects TRBV7-9 to TRBJ1-1, with D uncertain. From germline, CDR1 is SEHNR and CDR2 FQNEAQ (reference sequence). The CDR3 runs to 15 residues. With 0 bases removed from V and 0 bases from J, the gap between germline ends came to 8 bases. This CDR3 is CASSLAGRMNTEAFF. Here the CDR3 DNA reads TGTGCCAGCAGCTTAGCCGGGCGCATGAACACTGAAGCTTTCTTT.

CDR3 residues: CASSVLEAGRMTGELFF. Written as DNA, the CDR3 is TGTGCCAGCAGCGTACTCGAGGCAGGCCGTATGACCGGGGAGCTGTTTTTT. The gene calls are TRBV9 and TRBJ2-2; no reliable D call. The V end was cut by 1 base, the J end by 5 bases, with 18 bases between. This CDR3 has 17 amino acids. The germline gives CDR1 SGDLS, CDR2 YYNGEE. Full variable domain (missing parts from reference TRBV9 and TRBJ2-2): DSGVTQTPKHLITATGQRVTLRCSPRSGDLSVYWYQQSLDQGLQFLIQYYNGEERAKGNILERFSAQQFPDLHSELNLSSLELGDSALYFCASSVLEAGRMTGELFFGEGSRLTVL.

The rearrangement joins TRBV5-6 to TRBJ2-5, with 8 positions matching TRBD2. The CDR3 contains 15 residues. Losses at the gene ends were 1 base for V and 5 bases for J; bases not matched to a gene: 7. The germline V gene has CDR1 SGHDT and CDR2 YYEEEE. The CDR3 bases are TGTGCCAGCAGCTTGTGGCGGGGGGCGGAGGAGACCCAGTACTTC. It codes for CASSLWRGAEETQYF.

The V call is TRBV11-2, the J call TRBJ2-1, with 8 bases that match TRBD2. Trimming took 7 bases from V and 5 from J; bases not matched to a gene: 7. This CDR3 spans 14 amino acids. The germline gives CDR1 SGHAT, CDR2 FQNNGV. The CDR3 reads CASTRGGQDNEQFF. The DNA of the CDR3 is TGTGCCAGCACCCGGGGGGGCCAGGACAATGAGCAGTTCTTC.